The rows below give T cell receptor beta chains drawn from one sample of a study of cytomegalovirus exposure and HLA in healthy donors. Sequencing used immunoSEQ multiplex PCR; TCRdb keeps in-frame clones, though not all of them. The sample has about 140,000 clones; about four fifths are singletons. What was sequenced was PBMCs. The receptors derive from a man aged 25 to 40 in good health and CMV-seronegative. Each CDR3 is given with its conserved first and last residue. The order of the fields is V gene, clone size, J gene, D gene, CDR3 protein, CDR3 DNA. A D gene is named only where the DNA matches it firmly. The size entry is marked missing in some rows and otherwise reads once, few, many or a size class.

>TRBV29-1|once|TRBJ2-7|TRBD2
CSVEEGGYRGYEQYF
TGCAGCGTTGAAGAGGGAGGGTACCGGGGGTACGAGCAGTACTTC
>TRBV6-4|.|TRBJ2-2|.
CASSVQGTTGELFF
TGTGCCAGCAGTGTACAGGGAACCACCGGGGAGCTGTTTTTT
>TRBV27|.|TRBJ1-5|.
CASSLRGGNQPQHF
TGTGCCAGCAGTTTACGGGGGGGCAATCAGCCCCAGCATTTT
>TRBV6-1|.|TRBJ1-1|.
CASSEAGPGTEAFF
TGTGCCAGCAGTGAGGCAGGGCCAGGGACTGAAGCTTTCTTT
>TRBV2|.|TRBJ2-3|TRBD2
CASSGGDTDTQYF
TGTGCCAGCAGCGGGGGGGACACAGATACGCAGTATTTT
>TRBV2|.|TRBJ2-1|.
CASIRGGSYNEQFF
TGTGCCAGCATTAGGGGAGGCTCCTACAATGAGCAGTTCTTC
>TRBV4-1|.|TRBJ2-3|TRBD2
CASSLIAGVDTQYF
TGCGCCAGCAGCCTAATAGCGGGAGTTGATACGCAGTATTTT
>TRBV5-1|.|TRBJ2-7|TRBD2
CASSFAGRVNEQYF
TGCGCCAGCAGCTTTGCGGGGAGGGTAAACGAGCAGTACTTC
>TRBV28|few|TRBJ2-7|.
CASRTGPYEQYF
TGTGCTTCAAGGACTGGGCCCTACGAGCAGTACTTC
>TRBV5-6|.|TRBJ1-5|TRBD1
CASSRGQSNQPQNF
TGTGCCAGCAGCCGGGGACAGAGCAATCAGCCCCAGAATTTT
>TRBV6-5|.|TRBJ2-1|.
CASRTIAAGEQFF
TGTGCCAGCAGGACTATTGCGGCTGGTGAGCAGTTCTTC
>TRBV28|.|TRBJ1-5|TRBD1
CASRTGSNQPQHF
TGTGCCAGCAGGACAGGGAGCAATCAGCCCCAGCATTTT
>TRBV2|once|TRBJ2-1|.
CASSDWGLYNEQFF
TGTGCCAGCAGTGATTGGGGCCTCTACAATGAGCAGTTCTTC
>TRBV6-5|few|TRBJ2-3|TRBD2
CASSLGGVDTQYF
TGTGCCAGCAGTCTCGGGGGGGTAGATACGCAGTATTTT
>TRBV27|.|TRBJ2-7|TRBD1
CASSLLGQTYEQYF
TGTGCCAGCAGTTTATTGGGACAGACCTACGAGCAGTACTTC
>TRBV29-1|.|TRBJ1-1|.
CSVSQGREAFF
TGCAGCGTTTCACAGGGACGAGAAGCTTTCTTT
>TRBV28|.|TRBJ1-5|.
CASSLLQNPNQPQHF
TGTGCCAGCAGTTTATTGCAGAACCCCAATCAGCCCCAGCATTTT
>TRBV6-6|.|TRBJ1-1|TRBD1
CASIPGQGRTEAFF
TGTGCCAGCATCCCGGGACAGGGGAGGACTGAAGCTTTCTTT
>TRBV7-3|.|TRBJ2-7|TRBD2
CASSLMAGGPHEQYF
TGTGCCAGCTCACTTATGGCGGGAGGGCCGCACGAGCAGTACTTC
>TRBV18|.|TRBJ2-5|TRBD1
CASSPARTGFQETQYF
TGTGCCAGCTCACCAGCCCGGACAGGGTTCCAAGAGACCCAGTACTTC
>TRBV6-4|.|TRBJ2-1|.
CASSDPGVGRDEQFF
TGTGCCAGCAGTGACCCGGGAGTGGGTCGGGATGAGCAGTTCTTC
>TRBV18|.|TRBJ1-2|TRBD1
CASSLTGQGSYGYTF
TGTGCCAGCTCACTGACGGGACAGGGCTCATATGGCTACACCTTC
>TRBV13|once|TRBJ2-3|.
CASSPPREADTQYF
TGTGCCAGCAGCCCCCCAAGAGAAGCAGATACGCAGTATTTT